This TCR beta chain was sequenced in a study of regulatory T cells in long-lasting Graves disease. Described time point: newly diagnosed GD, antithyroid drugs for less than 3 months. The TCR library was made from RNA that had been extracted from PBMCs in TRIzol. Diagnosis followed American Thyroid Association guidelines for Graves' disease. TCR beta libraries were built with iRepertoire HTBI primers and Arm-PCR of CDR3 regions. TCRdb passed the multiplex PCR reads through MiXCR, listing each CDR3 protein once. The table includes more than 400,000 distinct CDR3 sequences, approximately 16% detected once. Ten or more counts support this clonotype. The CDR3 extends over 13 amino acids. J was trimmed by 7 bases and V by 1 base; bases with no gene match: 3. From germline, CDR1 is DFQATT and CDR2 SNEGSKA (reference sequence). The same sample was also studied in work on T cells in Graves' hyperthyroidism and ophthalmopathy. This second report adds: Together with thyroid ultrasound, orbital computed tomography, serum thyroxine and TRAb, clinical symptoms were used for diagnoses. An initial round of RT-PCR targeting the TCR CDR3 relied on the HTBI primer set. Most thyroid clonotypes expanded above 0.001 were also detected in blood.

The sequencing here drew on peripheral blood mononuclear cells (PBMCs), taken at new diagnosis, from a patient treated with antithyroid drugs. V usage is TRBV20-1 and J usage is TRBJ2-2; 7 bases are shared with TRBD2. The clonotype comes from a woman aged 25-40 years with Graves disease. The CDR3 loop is CSARALADGELFF. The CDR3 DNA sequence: TGCAGTGCTAGAGCCCTAGCGGACGGGGAGCTGTTTTTT.